What follows are 27 T cell receptor beta chains derived from one specimen sequenced in a study of blood T cell repertoires in COVID-19. Repertoires were generated with immunoSEQ multiplex PCR, while TCRdb's copy carries only in-frame clones and drops some. The sample contains about 170,000 clones, over 75% of which appear only once. The sequenced sample was peripheral blood. The receptors stem from a man older than 75 with COVID-19, enrolled during active disease.

The V and J genes are TRBV2 and TRBJ2-1, with TRBD1 matching 9 bases. The CDR3 is made up of 14 amino acids. Losses at the gene ends were 5 bases for V and 6 bases for J; bases not matched to a gene: 5. CDR1 and CDR2 (germline): SNHLY, FYNNEI. The CDR3 region has the DNA TGTGCCAGCAGTTATGGGACAGGGCTCAATGAGCAGTTCTTC. This sequence encodes CASSYGTGLNEQFF.

J is TRBJ1-6 and V is TRBV2; maybe TRBD1 (6 bases). There are 14 residues in the CDR3. CDR1 is SNHLY and CDR2 is FYNNEI in the germline V gene. V lost 10 bases and J lost 7, with 17 bases in between. The CDR3 sequence is CATSRDILNSPLHF. The CDR3 DNA is TGTGCCACCAGCCGGGACATACTAAATTCACCCCTCCACTTT.

The chain employs TRBV5-4 and TRBJ2-7, with 8 bases fitting TRBD1. J gave up 2 bases and V 10 bases, and 11 bases lay outside the gene matches. Germline V gene sequence: CDR1 SGHNT, CDR2 YYREEE (reference sequence). The CDR3 length is 14 residues. Here the CDR3 DNA reads TGTGCCGGAAACAACAGGGGGGTACCCTACGAGCAGTACTTC. Translation gives CAGNNRGVPYEQYF.

The V call is TRBV5-4, the J call TRBJ1-1; 9 bases line up with TRBD1. After removal of 2 bases from V and 0 bases from J, the junction contained 5 bases not matched to a gene. The CDR3 is 16 residues long. Germline-derived CDR1 and CDR2 are SGHNT and YYREEE (reference sequence). CDR3 residues: CASSLSTGGMNTEAFF. For the CDR3, the DNA is TGTGCCAGCAGCTTATCTACAGGGGGCATGAACACTGAAGCTTTCTTT.

This clone was found once. The chain uses TRBV21-1 and TRBJ2-7; the table's TRBD2 call for D was not verified on the DNA. TRBV21-1 is an annotated pseudogene. This CDR3 is built from 12 residues. The CDR3 region is CASTGGAQGIGF. The CDR3 DNA reads as TGTGCCAGCACGGGAGGAGCACAGGGTATTGGCTTC.

The CDR3 protein is CASSQTRNTEAFF. The CDR3 DNA follows: TGTGCCAGCAGTCAGACACGTAACACTGAAGCTTTCTTT. J is TRBJ1-1 and V is TRBV12-3 or TRBV12-4; no reliable D call. The length of the CDR3 is 13 residues. Trimming stripped 5 bases from V and 2 bases from J, with 9 bases between.

The chain joins TRBV5-5 to TRBJ2-7, with 9 bases that match TRBD1. The CDR3 is made up of 15 amino acids. Trimming took 2 bases from V and 1 from J; bases not matched to a gene: 4. The germline CDR1 and CDR2 sequences are SGHKS and YYEKEE (reference sequence). The chain's CDR3 is CASSLQGARSYEQYF. CDR3 coding DNA: TGTGCCAGCAGCTTACAGGGGGCGCGGTCCTACGAGCAGTACTTC.

This chain joins TRBV7-3 and TRBJ2-2; D is possibly TRBD1 (6 bases). Germline CDR1 SGHTA, CDR2 FQGTGA. This CDR3 is built from 14 residues. The V gene lost 3 bases and the J gene lost 5 bases, with 10 bases spanning the gap. CDR3 region: CASSFSQGTGELFF. CDR3 bases: TGTGCCAGCAGCTTCTCACAGGGTACCGGGGAGCTGTTTTTT.

This chain connects TRBV5-4 to TRBJ2-3, with D possibly TRBD2 on 5 matching bases. V lost 2 bases and J lost 3, with 10 bases in between. The CDR3 sequence is 14 residues long. Germline-derived CDR1 and CDR2 are SGHNT and YYREEE (reference sequence). CDR3 in amino acids: CASSFGVGTDTQYF. The CDR3 nucleotides are TGTGCCAGCAGCTTCGGGGTGGGGACAGATACGCAGTATTTT.

This chain joins TRBV27 and TRBJ1-6, with 8 positions matching TRBD1. The J segment lost 0 bases and the V segment lost 8 bases, leaving 3 bases of the junction unmatched. Germline values: CDR1 MNHEY, CDR2 SMNVEV (reference sequence). This CDR3 has 15 amino acids. The CDR3 reads CASGDRSSYNSPLHF. In nucleotides, the CDR3 is TGTGCCAGCGGGGACAGGAGCTCCTATAATTCACCCCTCCACTTT.

The chain is built from TRBV5-1 and TRBJ2-3; D might be TRBD1 (5 bases). The CDR3 has 15 amino acids. The V and J ends lost 4 bases and 0 bases respectively, with 12 bases between them. Germline values: CDR1 SGHRS, CDR2 YFSETQ. The CDR3 loop is CASSIQALSTDTQYF. In DNA, the CDR3 is TGCGCCAGCAGCATACAGGCGCTGAGCACAGATACGCAGTATTTT. Filled out from reference TRBV5-1 and TRBJ2-3, the complete variable domain reads KAGVTQTPRYLIKTRGQQVTLSCSPISGHRSVSWYQQTPGQGLQFLFEYFSETQRNKGNFPGRFSGRQFSNSRSEMNVSTLELGDSALYLCASSIQALSTDTQYFGPGTRLTVL.

This clone showed up just a few times. For the CDR3, the DNA is TGTGCCAGCATCCGACTAGCGGGGGCACGTGAGCAGTACTTC. Protein: CASIRLAGAREQYF. The chain carries TRBV6-5 and TRBJ2-7; 12 bases are shared with TRBD2. This CDR3 spans 14 amino acids. From germline, CDR1 is MNHEY and CDR2 SVGAGI. V shed 7 bases and J 7 bases; nucleotides not matched to a gene: 8.

The V call is TRBV5-4, the J call TRBJ2-3; 13 nucleotides align to TRBD2. CDR1 and CDR2 from the germline V gene are SGHNT and YYREEE (reference sequence). The CDR3 runs 17 residues. V dropped 2 bases and J dropped 7; count of bases not matched to a gene: 10. CDR3 protein: CASSFNGLAGAGNTQYF. DNA for the CDR3: TGTGCCAGCAGCTTTAACGGACTAGCGGGGGCAGGAAATACGCAGTATTTT. The entire variable domain, with the rest obtained from reference TRBV5-4 and TRBJ2-3, is as follows: ETGVTQSPTHLIKTRGQQVTLRCSSQSGHNTVSWYQQALGQGPQFIFQYYREEENGRGNFPPRFSGLQFPNYSSELNVNALELDDSALYLCASSFNGLAGAGNTQYFGPGTRLTVL.

The rearrangement joins TRBV2 to TRBJ2-5; D gene unclear. CDR3 length: 13 amino acids. V was pared by 4 bases and J by 0 bases, with 6 bases between. Germline V gene lookup returns CDR1 SNHLY and CDR2 FYNNEI. CDR3 coding DNA: TGTGCCAGCAGTGTCGACAACCAAGAGACCCAGTACTTC. Translation: CASSVDNQETQYF.

This chain links TRBV6-5 with TRBJ1-5; D is possibly TRBD1 (5 bases). This CDR3 has 13 amino acids. Trimming left V 10 bases short and J 0 bases short, with 10 bases between. Germline V gene sequence: CDR1 MNHEY, CDR2 SVGAGI. CDR3 sequence: CATGQVSNQPQHF. The CDR3 nucleotides are TGTGCCACCGGACAAGTTAGCAATCAGCCCCAGCATTTT.

This chain connects TRBV27 to TRBJ1-2, with D maybe TRBD1 (5 bases). CDR1 is MNHEY, CDR2 SMNVEV, per germline (reference sequence). The CDR3 extends over 17 amino acids. Trimming took off 2 bases at V and 2 bases at J, with 18 bases between the two ends. CDR3 sequence: CASSLSPTAIFNYGYTF. The CDR3 nucleotides read TGTGCCAGCAGTTTAAGCCCGACAGCGATATTCAACTATGGCTACACCTTC.

The J gene is TRBJ1-2, the V gene TRBV4-3, with D possibly matching TRBD1 (5 bases). Trimming removed 0 bases at V and 3 bases at J, with 11 bases between. The CDR3 is 15 amino acids. Looked up from germline, CDR1 is LGHNA and CDR2 is YSLEER. The CDR3 protein is CASSQDSRDDYGYTF. The CDR3 nucleotides read TGCGCCAGCAGCCAAGATTCCAGGGATGACTATGGCTACACCTTC.

Comment on this clone: Other DNA sequences in this specimen translate into the identical CDR3. This chain uses TRBV15 with TRBJ2-2, with D maybe TRBD1 (6 bases). Deletions cut 0 bases from V and 1 base from J, with 6 bases between. The CDR3 loop spans 15 amino acids. Per the germline V gene, CDR1 is LNHNV and CDR2 is YYDKDF (reference sequence). CDR3 residues: CATSRDRGNTGELFF. The DNA of the CDR3 is TGTGCCACCAGCAGAGACAGGGGGAACACCGGGGAGCTGTTTTTT. Full variable domain (remainder filled in from reference TRBV15 and TRBJ2-2): DAMVIQNPRYQVTQFGKPVTLSCSQTLNHNVMYWYQQKSSQAPKLLFHYYDKDFNNEADTPDNFQSRRPNTSFCFLDIRSPGLGDTAMYLCATSRDRGNTGELFFGEGSRLTVL.

This clone was seen only a few times. This chain connects TRBV2 to TRBJ2-7; no definite D call. V was trimmed by 8 bases and J by 4 bases, leaving 15 bases between them. The length of the CDR3 is 13 residues. Looked up from germline, CDR1 is SNHLY and CDR2 is FYNNEI. CDR3 sequence (DNA): TGTGCCAGCGCCCGCCAGGTTGGTTACGAGCAGTACTTC. Translated: CASARQVGYEQYF.

The chain couples TRBV5-6 to TRBJ1-3; D remains unclear. V was shortened by 1 base and J by 0 bases, with 5 bases between the two germline ends. The V gene's germline CDR1 is SGHDT and CDR2 YYEEEE. The CDR3 sequence is 14 residues long. The DNA for the CDR3 is TGTGCCAGCAGCTTGCGGTTCTCTGGAAACACCATATATTTT. Its protein product is CASSLRFSGNTIYF.

The chain combines TRBV5-1 with TRBJ1-1; no definite D call. Germline-derived CDR1 and CDR2 are SGHRS and YFSETQ. V dropped 5 bases and J dropped 0 bases, with 11 bases sitting between them. The CDR3 is made up of 14 amino acids. In DNA, the CDR3 is TGCGCCAGCAGGACGGGATCTATGAACACTGAAGCTTTCTTT. Protein: CASRTGSMNTEAFF.

The chain employs TRBV27 and TRBJ2-7; 7 bases line up with TRBD2. Per the germline V gene, CDR1 is MNHEY and CDR2 is SMNVEV (reference sequence). This CDR3 is built from 16 residues. V was clipped by 2 bases and J by 3 bases; unmatched bases: 10. Written as DNA, the CDR3 is TGTGCCAGCAGTTTAAGGTCCTTCGGGGGGATCTACGAGCAGTACTTC. Translation gives CASSLRSFGGIYEQYF.

The V call is TRBV5-1, the J call TRBJ2-6; TRBD1 agrees at 8 bases. CDR1 is SGHRS and CDR2 is YFSETQ in the germline V gene. Trimming took 6 bases from V and 1 from J; bases not matched to a gene: 9. The CDR3 sequence is 17 residues long. The CDR3 here is CASTPGQGGSGANVLTF. DNA for the CDR3: TGCGCCAGCACCCCTGGACAGGGTGGATCTGGGGCCAACGTCCTGACTTTC.

V usage is TRBV4-1 and J usage is TRBJ2-7; no definite D call. The CDR3 is made up of 13 amino acids. The ends were cut back, 0 bases at V and 3 bases at J, with 6 bases in the middle. Germline V gene data show CDR1 as MGHRA and CDR2 as YSYEKL. The CDR3 region has the DNA TGCGCCAGCAGCCAAGATCGTCGCTACGAGCAGTACTTC. Translation gives CASSQDRRYEQYF.

This clone was counted a single time. The chain joins TRBV4-1 to TRBJ2-7; D call uncertain. The CDR3 consists of 15 residues. The germline V gene encodes CDR1 MGHRA and CDR2 YSYEKL. Between the trimmed V and J ends, which lost 3 bases and 0 bases, there was a span of 12 bases. The CDR3 protein is CASSQPDPSSYEQYF. The CDR3 bases are TGCGCCAGCAGCCAGCCAGATCCTAGCTCCTACGAGCAGTACTTC.

The chain joins TRBV6-5 to TRBJ1-4; TRBD1 aligns across 7 bases. J gave up 5 bases and V 5 bases, and 5 bases lay outside the gene matches. The CDR3 is 14 amino acids. Germline V gene lookup returns CDR1 MNHEY and CDR2 SVGAGI. The CDR3, as DNA: TGTGCCAGCAGTAGACAGGGTGGGAATGAAAAACTGTTTTTT. Residues: CASSRQGGNEKLFF.

V usage is TRBV11-2 and J usage is TRBJ2-5; D might be TRBD2 (7 bases). Germline assignment: CDR1 SGHAT and CDR2 FQNNGV. This CDR3 comprises 15 residues. Trimming cost V 5 bases and J 1 base, with 14 bases left between them. The CDR3 region has the DNA TGTGCCAGCAGCCCCCCCGGGGGGCTCCAAGAGACCCAGTACTTC. Translating gives CASSPPGGLQETQYF.